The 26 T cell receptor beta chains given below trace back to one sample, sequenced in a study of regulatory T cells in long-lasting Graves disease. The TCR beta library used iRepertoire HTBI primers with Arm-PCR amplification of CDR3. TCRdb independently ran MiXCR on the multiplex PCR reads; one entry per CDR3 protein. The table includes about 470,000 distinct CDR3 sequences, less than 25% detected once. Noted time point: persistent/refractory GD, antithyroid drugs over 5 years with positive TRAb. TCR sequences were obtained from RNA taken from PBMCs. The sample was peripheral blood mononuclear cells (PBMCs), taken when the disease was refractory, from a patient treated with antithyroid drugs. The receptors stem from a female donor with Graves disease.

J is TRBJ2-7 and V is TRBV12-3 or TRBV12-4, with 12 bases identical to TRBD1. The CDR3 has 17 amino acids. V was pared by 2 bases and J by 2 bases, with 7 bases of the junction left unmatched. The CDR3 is CASSLRDRGRGPYEQYF. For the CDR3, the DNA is TGTGCCAGCAGTTTAAGGGACAGGGGGCGAGGGCCCTACGAGCAGTACTTC.

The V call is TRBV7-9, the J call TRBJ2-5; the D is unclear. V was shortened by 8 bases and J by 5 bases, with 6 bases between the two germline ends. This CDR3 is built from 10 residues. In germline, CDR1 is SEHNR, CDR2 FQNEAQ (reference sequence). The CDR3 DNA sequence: TGTGCCAGCGACGGGGAGACCCAGTACTTC. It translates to CASDGETQYF.

CDR3 coding DNA: TGTGCCAGCAGCCTCGCTGACGACAGGATCACTGAAGCTTTCTTT. Protein sequence: CASSLADDRITEAFF. J is TRBJ1-1 and V is TRBV7-2; D is possibly TRBD1 (6 bases). Trimming shortened V by 5 bases and J by 4 bases, and 17 bases separated the two germline ends. Germline CDR1 SGHTA, CDR2 FQGNSA. The CDR3 loop spans 15 amino acids.

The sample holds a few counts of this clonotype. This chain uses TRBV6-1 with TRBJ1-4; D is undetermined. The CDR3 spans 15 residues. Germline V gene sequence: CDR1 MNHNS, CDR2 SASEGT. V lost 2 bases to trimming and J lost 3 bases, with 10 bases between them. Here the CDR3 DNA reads TGTGCCAGCAGTGAAAACATGGCCCCTAATGAAAAACTGTTTTTT. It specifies CASSENMAPNEKLFF.

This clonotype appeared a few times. The CDR3 DNA reads TGTGCCAGCAGCTTACCCCGTGCCGGAGACGAGCAGTACTTC. Protein: CASSLPRAGDEQYF. The J gene is TRBJ2-7, the V gene TRBV7-9; unclear D gene. The V and J ends lost 2 bases and 5 bases respectively, with 13 bases between them. The CDR3 length is 14 residues. Per the germline V gene, CDR1 is SEHNR and CDR2 is FQNEAQ (reference sequence).

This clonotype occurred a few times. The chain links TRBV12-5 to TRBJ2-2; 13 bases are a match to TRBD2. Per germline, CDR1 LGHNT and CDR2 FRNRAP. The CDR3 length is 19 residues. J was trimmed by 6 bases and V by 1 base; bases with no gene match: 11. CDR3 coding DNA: TGTGCTAGTGGTTTGGGATCGCGACTAGCGGGAGGTCAAGCCGGGGAGCTGTTTTTT. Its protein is CASGLGSRLAGGQAGELFF. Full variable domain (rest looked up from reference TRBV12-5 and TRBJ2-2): DARVTQTPRHKVTEMGQEVTMRCQPILGHNTVFWYRQTMMQGLELLAYFRNRAPLDDSGMPKDRFSAEMPDATLATLKIQPSEPRDSAVYFCASGLGSRLAGGQAGELFFGEGSRLTVL.

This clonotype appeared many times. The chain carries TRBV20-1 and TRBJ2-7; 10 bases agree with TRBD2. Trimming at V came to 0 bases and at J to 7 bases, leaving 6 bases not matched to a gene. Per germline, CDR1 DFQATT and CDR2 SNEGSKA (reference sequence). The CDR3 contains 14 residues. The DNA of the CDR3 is TGCAGTGCTAGAGACCTAGCGGGAGTGGGGGAGCAGTACTTC. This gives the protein CSARDLAGVGEQYF.

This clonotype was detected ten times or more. The CDR3 protein is CASSPVVTREQYF. CDR3 DNA: TGTGCCAGCAGCCCGGTCGTGACGCGAGAGCAGTACTTC. This rearrangement joins TRBV3-1 to TRBJ2-7, with no clear D. Germline V gene data show CDR1 as LGHDT and CDR2 as YNNKEL (reference sequence). With 4 bases removed from V and 7 bases from J, the gap between germline ends came to 14 bases. The CDR3 contains 13 residues.

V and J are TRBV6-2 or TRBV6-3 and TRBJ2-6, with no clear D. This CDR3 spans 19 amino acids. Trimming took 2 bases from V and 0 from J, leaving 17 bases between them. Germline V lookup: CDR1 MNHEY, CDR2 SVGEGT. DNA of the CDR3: TGTGCCAGCAGTTACCCCCGGCCAGCCCTCTTCTCTGGGGCCAACGTCCTGACTTTC. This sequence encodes CASSYPRPALFSGANVLTF.

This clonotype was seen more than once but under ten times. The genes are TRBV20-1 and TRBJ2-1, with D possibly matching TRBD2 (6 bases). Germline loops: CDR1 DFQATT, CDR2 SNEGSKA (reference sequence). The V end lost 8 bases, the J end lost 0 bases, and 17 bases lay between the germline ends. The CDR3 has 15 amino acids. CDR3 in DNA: TGCAGTCCTCCGGCTAGCGCCCGCTCCTACAATGAGCAGTTCTTC. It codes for CSPPASARSYNEQFF.

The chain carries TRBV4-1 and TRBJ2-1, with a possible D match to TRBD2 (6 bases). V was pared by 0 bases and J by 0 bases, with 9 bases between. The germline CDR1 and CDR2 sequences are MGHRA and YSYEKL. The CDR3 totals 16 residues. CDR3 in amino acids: CASSQEGTPSYNEQFF. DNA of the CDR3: TGCGCCAGCAGCCAAGAGGGGACTCCCTCCTACAATGAGCAGTTCTTC.

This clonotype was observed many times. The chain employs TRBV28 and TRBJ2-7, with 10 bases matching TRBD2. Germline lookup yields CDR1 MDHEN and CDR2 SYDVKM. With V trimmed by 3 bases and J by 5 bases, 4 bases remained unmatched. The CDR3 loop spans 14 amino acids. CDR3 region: CASSFSSGRDEQYF. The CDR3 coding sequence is TGTGCCAGCAGTTTCTCTAGCGGGAGAGACGAGCAGTACTTC.

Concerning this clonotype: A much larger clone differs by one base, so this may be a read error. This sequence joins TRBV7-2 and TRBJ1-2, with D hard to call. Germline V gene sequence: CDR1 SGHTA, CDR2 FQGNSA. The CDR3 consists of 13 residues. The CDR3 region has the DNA TGTGCCAGCAGCTTAGCCACTCGGACCCCCACGAACTTC. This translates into CASSLATRTPTNF. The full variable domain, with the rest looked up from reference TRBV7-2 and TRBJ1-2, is GAGVSQSPSNKVTEKGKDVELRCDPISGHTALYWYRQSLGQGLEFLIYFQGNSAPDKSGLPSDRFSAERTGGSVSTLTIQRTQQEDSAVYLCASSLATRTPTNFGSGTRLTVV.

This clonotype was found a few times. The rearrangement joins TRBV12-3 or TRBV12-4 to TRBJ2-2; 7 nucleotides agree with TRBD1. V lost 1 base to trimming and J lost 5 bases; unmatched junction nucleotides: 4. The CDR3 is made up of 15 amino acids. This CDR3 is CASSLETGVTGELFF. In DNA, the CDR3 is TGTGCCAGCAGTTTAGAAACAGGGGTTACCGGGGAGCTGTTTTTT.

The chain's CDR3 is CSVELAGYEQYF. DNA of the CDR3: TGCAGCGTTGAACTAGCGGGTTACGAGCAGTACTTC. This rearrangement joins TRBV29-1 to TRBJ2-7, with 8 positions matching TRBD2. From germline, CDR1 is SQVTM and CDR2 ANQGSEA. J lost 4 bases, V lost 2 bases, and 1 base had no gene match. The CDR3 runs to 12 residues.

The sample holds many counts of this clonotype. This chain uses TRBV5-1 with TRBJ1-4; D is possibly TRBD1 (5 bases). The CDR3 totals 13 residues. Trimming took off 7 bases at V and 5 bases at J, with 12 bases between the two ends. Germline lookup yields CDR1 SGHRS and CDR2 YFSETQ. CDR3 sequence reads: CASAGLNNEKLFF. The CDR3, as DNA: TGCGCCAGCGCGGGACTTAACAATGAAAAACTGTTTTTT.

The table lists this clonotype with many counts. The CDR3 region has the DNA TGTGCCAGCACCCTACGGGACAGGGGGCTCTATAATGGCTACACCTTC. Translating it yields CASTLRDRGLYNGYTF. The genes are TRBV12-3 or TRBV12-4 and TRBJ1-2; 12 bases are shared with TRBD1. J lost 6 bases, V lost 7 bases, and 12 bases had no gene match. CDR3 length: 16 residues.

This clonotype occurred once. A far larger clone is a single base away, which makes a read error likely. CDR3 DNA sequence: TGTGCCAGCAGTGAAGGCGTGTACCGAGAGACCCAGTACTTC. Translating it yields CASSEGVYRETQYF. The chain employs TRBV7-8 and TRBJ2-5; no definite D call. V was trimmed by 6 bases and J by 4 bases, leaving 15 bases between them. The CDR3 length is 14 residues. Germline loops: CDR1 SGHVS, CDR2 FQNEAQ. The variable domain in full, completed from reference TRBV7-8 and TRBJ2-5, reads GAGVSQSPRYKVAKRGQDVALRCDPISGHVSLFWYQQALGQGPEFLTYFQNEAQLDKSGLPSDRFFAERPEGSVSTLKIQRTQQEDSAVYLCASSEGVYRETQYFGPGTRLLVL.

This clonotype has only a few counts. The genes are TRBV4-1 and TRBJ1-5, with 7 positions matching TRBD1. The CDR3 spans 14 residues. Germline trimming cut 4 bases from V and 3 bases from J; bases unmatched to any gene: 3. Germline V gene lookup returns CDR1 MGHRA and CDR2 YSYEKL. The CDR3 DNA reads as TGCGCCAGCAGCCTGACAGGGAACAATCAGCCCCAGCATTTT. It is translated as CASSLTGNNQPQHF.

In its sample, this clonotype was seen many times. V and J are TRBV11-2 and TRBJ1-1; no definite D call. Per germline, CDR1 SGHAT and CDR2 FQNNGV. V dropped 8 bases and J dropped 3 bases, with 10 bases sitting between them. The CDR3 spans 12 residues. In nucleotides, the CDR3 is TGTGCCAGCGGCTACTTGGACACTGAAGCTTTCTTT. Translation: CASGYLDTEAFF.

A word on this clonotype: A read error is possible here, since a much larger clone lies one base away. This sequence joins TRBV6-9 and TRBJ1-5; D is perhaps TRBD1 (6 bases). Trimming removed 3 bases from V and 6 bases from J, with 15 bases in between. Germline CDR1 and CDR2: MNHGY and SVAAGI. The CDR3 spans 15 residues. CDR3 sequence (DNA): TGTGCCAGCAGTTACCGGGGGCGGGTTGGTCAGCCCCAGCATTTT. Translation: CASSYRGRVGQPQHF.

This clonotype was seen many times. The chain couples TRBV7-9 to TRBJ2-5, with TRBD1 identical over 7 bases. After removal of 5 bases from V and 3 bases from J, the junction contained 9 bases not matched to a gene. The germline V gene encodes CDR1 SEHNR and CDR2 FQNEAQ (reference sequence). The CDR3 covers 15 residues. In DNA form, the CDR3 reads TGTGCCAGCAGCAGACCCGGGACAGCGAAAGAGACCCAGTACTTC. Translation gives CASSRPGTAKETQYF.

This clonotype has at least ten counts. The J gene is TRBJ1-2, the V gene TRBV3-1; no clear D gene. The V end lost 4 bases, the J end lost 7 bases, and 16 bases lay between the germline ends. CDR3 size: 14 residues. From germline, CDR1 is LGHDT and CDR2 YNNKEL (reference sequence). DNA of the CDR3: TGTGCCAGCAGCCTGTACCTCGCGGGATCTGGCTACACCTTC. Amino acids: CASSLYLAGSGYTF.

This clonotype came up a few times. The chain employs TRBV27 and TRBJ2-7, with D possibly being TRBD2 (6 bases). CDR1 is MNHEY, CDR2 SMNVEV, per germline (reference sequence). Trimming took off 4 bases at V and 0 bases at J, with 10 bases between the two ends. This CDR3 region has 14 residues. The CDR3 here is CASSSGRYSYEQYF. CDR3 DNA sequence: TGTGCCAGCAGTTCGGGGAGGTACTCCTACGAGCAGTACTTC.

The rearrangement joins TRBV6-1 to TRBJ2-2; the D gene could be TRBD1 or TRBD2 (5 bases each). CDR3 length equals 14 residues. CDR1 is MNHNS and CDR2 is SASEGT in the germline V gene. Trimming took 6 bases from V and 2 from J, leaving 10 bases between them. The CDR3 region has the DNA TGTGCCAGCAGGTATCGGGGCAACACCGGGGAGCTGTTTTTT. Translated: CASRYRGNTGELFF.

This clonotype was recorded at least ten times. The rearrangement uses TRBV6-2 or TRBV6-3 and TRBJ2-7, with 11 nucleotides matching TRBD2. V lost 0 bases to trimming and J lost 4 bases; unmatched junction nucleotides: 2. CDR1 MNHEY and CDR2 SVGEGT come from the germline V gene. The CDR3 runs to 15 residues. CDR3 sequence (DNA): TGTGCCAGCAGTTACTCGGGACTAGCGGTGTACGAGCAGTACTTC. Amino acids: CASSYSGLAVYEQYF.